The rows below give T cell receptor beta chains drawn from one sample of a study of response to subunit inactivated influenza vaccine. MiXCR, run by TCRdb on the RT-PCR reads, gives a single entry per CDR3 protein. The repertoire holds around 850,000 distinct CDR3 sequences, about 18% seen once, with about 11% in the top ten. The source was PBMCs from blood, collected roughly 5 days after vaccination. Source of these receptors: a man aged 45-65 years who received an inactivated influenza vaccine. The CDR3 runs from the conserved cysteine through the conserved F or W. A D gene is named only where the DNA matches it firmly. The listing skips clone size in some rows; elsewhere it reads once, few, many or a size class.

>TRBD1|-|TRBV5-1|TRBJ1-5
CASSEGTGLGQPQHF
TGCGCCAGCAGCGAAGGGACAGGCCTTGGCCAGCCCCAGCATTTT
>-|-|TRBV20-1|TRBJ1-6
CSAPPGSNSPLHF
TGCAGTGCTCCCCCGGGCTCAAATTCACCCCTCCACTTT
>-|few|TRBV4-3|TRBJ2-5
CASSQDSPSLQETQYF
TGCGCCAGCAGCCAAGATTCCCCTAGCTTACAAGAGACCCAGTACTTC
>TRBD2|few|TRBV4-3|TRBJ2-7
CASSHFLAGSYEQYF
TGCGCCAGCAGCCACTTCCTAGCGGGTTCCTACGAGCAGTACTTC
>TRBD2|-|TRBV10-3|TRBJ2-7
CAIRTGTSGREQYF
TGTGCCATCAGGACCGGGACTAGCGGGCGCGAGCAGTACTTC
>-|-|TRBV9|TRBJ2-2
CASSVVRWADNIGELFF
TGTGCCAGCAGCGTAGTCAGGTGGGCGGACAACATCGGGGAGCTGTTTTTT
>-|few|TRBV20-1|TRBJ1-5
CSARDRSRVWNQPQHF
TGCAGTGCTAGAGATAGGTCAAGGGTCTGGAATCAGCCCCAGCATTTT
>-|few|TRBV5-6|TRBJ2-7
CASSLDGGRYSYEQYF
TGTGCCAGCAGCTTGGATGGGGGGCGATACTCCTACGAGCAGTACTTC
>-|few|TRBV6-5|TRBJ1-6
CASSYSWGFNSPLHF
TGTGCCAGCAGTTACTCATGGGGGTTCAATTCACCCCTCCACTTT
>-|-|TRBV6-1|TRBJ2-1
CASSRYTSSYNEQFF
TGTGCCAGCAGCCGCTACACCAGCTCCTACAATGAGCAGTTCTTC
>TRBD1|few|TRBV4-3|TRBJ1-2
CASSRVLGQGGDGYTF
TGCGCCAGCAGCCGGGTGCTCGGACAGGGAGGAGATGGCTACACCTTC
>TRBD2|few|TRBV3-1|TRBJ2-5
CASSLVPGSGANKLTQYF
TGTGCCAGCAGCCTCGTACCGGGGAGCGGGGCGAACAAGTTGACCCAGTACTTC
>-|-|TRBV7-2|TRBJ2-1
CASSLLAIQNNEQFF
TGTGCCAGCAGCTTACTAGCGATCCAGAACAATGAGCAGTTCTTC
>-|few|TRBV28|TRBJ2-7
CASSLFPLLGGEQYF
TGTGCCAGCAGTTTATTTCCCCTCCTCGGAGGCGAGCAGTACTTC
>TRBD1|-|TRBV5-6|TRBJ1-2
CASSLIMGQTTYGYTF
TGTGCCAGCAGTTTGATAATGGGACAGACTACCTATGGCTACACCTTC
>TRBD2|-|TRBV5-4|TRBJ2-3
CASSLRGLADPSTDTQYF
TGTGCCAGCAGCTTGAGGGGACTAGCGGATCCTAGCACAGATACGCAGTATTTT
>-|-|TRBV21-1|TRBJ2-7
CASSNLPGTGQYF
TGTGCCAGCAGCAACCTCCCAGGGACGGGGCAGTACTTC
>TRBD1|-|TRBV6-1|TRBJ2-3
CASRTETGAWGTDTQYF
TGTGCCAGCAGAACCGAAACAGGGGCGTGGGGCACAGATACGCAGTATTTT
>TRBD2|few|TRBV20-1|TRBJ2-7
CSARGTGGTSGSSYEQYF
TGCAGTGCTAGAGGGACAGGGGGGACTAGCGGGAGCTCCTACGAGCAGTACTTC
>TRBD1|few|TRBV6-5|TRBJ1-3
CASSYVGQGAPGNTIYF
TGTGCCAGCAGTTACGTGGGACAGGGGGCTCCAGGAAACACCATATATTTT
>TRBD1|few|TRBV19|TRBJ1-2
CASSIPTGTMSYTF
TGTGCCAGTAGTATCCCGACAGGGACTATGAGCTACACCTTC
>-|-|TRBV7-2|TRBJ2-3
CASSLARPTDTQYF
TGTGCCAGCAGCTTAGCCCGTCCTACGGATACGCAGTATTTT
>-|-|TRBV18|TRBJ2-1
CASSPPGRKFDEQFF
TGTGCCAGCTCACCACCGGGACGGAAGTTTGATGAGCAGTTCTTC
>TRBD1|-|TRBV12-3/TRBV12-4|TRBJ2-7
CASSLVVTGPYEQYF
TGTGCCAGCAGTTTAGTCGTGACAGGGCCCTACGAGCAGTACTTC
>TRBD1|-|TRBV24-1|TRBJ2-5
CATSDRTGGKGETQYF
TGTGCCACCAGTGACCGGACAGGGGGTAAAGGAGAGACCCAGTACTTC
>TRBD1|few|TRBV6-1|TRBJ1-6
CASSEWTGANSPLHF
TGTGCCAGCAGTGAATGGACAGGGGCCAATTCACCCCTCCACTTT
>-|few|TRBV5-4|TRBJ2-5
CASSYVGVRNTQYF
TGTGCCAGCAGCTACGTTGGGGTTCGGAATACCCAGTACTTC
>TRBD2|few|TRBV20-1|TRBJ2-1
CSASSLAGYNEQFF
TGCAGTGCTAGTTCACTAGCGGGATACAATGAGCAGTTCTTC